The 26 T cell receptor beta chains given below trace back to one sample, sequenced in a study of cytomegalovirus exposure and HLA in healthy donors. 13 Jbeta primers and 60 Vbeta primers were used for the PCR. The table came from immunoSEQ multiplex PCR; TCRdb's copy has only in-frame clones and leaves some out. This repertoire shows tens of thousands of clones, around 75% found once; its top ten account for 2.2%. Material: PBMCs. Receptors were obtained from a man aged 40-55 years in good health and CMV-seronegative.

This clone has just a few counts. The gene calls are TRBV28 and TRBJ2-7; 10 bases are shared with TRBD1. Germline V gives CDR1 MDHEN, CDR2 SYDVKM. J was trimmed by 6 bases and V by 6 bases; bases with no gene match: 11. This CDR3 region has 15 residues. The CDR3 sequence is CASSPGGGQGFEQYF. CDR3 DNA: TGTGCCAGCAGCCCAGGGGGGGGACAGGGGTTCGAGCAGTACTTC.

This clone was found many times. The chain couples TRBV4-2 to TRBJ1-5, with TRBD1 matching 8 bases. The ends lost 3 bases at V and 5 bases at J; junction bases unmatched: 6. This CDR3 spans 15 amino acids. CDR1 is LGHNA, CDR2 YNFKEQ, per germline. Here the CDR3 reads CASSQGTGVDQPQHF. CDR3 sequence (DNA): TGTGCCAGCAGCCAGGGGACAGGTGTTGATCAGCCCCAGCATTTT.

Ten or more counts support this clone. This rearrangement joins TRBV6-5 to TRBJ1-1; TRBD1 is a possible D gene (6 bases). This CDR3 comprises 16 residues. Trimming stripped 2 bases from V and 0 bases from J, with 13 bases between. CDR1 is MNHEY, CDR2 SVGAGI, per germline. CDR3 in amino acids: CASSYKQGSMNTEAFF. CDR3 bases: TGTGCCAGCAGTTACAAACAGGGATCCATGAACACTGAAGCTTTCTTT.

This sequence joins TRBV4-2 and TRBJ1-1; TRBD1 matches 8 bases. The CDR3 consists of 12 residues. Germline V gives CDR1 LGHNA, CDR2 YNFKEQ. The junction had 5 bases not matched to a gene; V was cut back by 3 bases and J by 11 bases. The CDR3 DNA sequence: TGTGCCAGCAGCCATGAAGACAGGGGCGCTTTCTTT. Residues: CASSHEDRGAFF.

The V and J genes are TRBV28 and TRBJ2-7; 7 bases match TRBD1. The V and J ends lost 5 bases and 4 bases, in that order; junction bases with no gene match: 5. The CDR3 spans 13 residues. Per the germline V gene, CDR1 is MDHEN and CDR2 is SYDVKM. This CDR3 reads CASSLATGYEQYF. The CDR3 DNA reads TGTGCCAGCAGTCTCGCGACAGGGTACGAGCAGTACTTC.

The rearrangement links TRBV19 to TRBJ2-7; maybe TRBD1 (6 bases). The V gene lost 6 bases and the J gene lost 10 bases, with 13 bases spanning the gap. The CDR3 runs to 11 residues. Germline V gene data show CDR1 as LNHDA and CDR2 as SQIVND (reference sequence). CDR3 coding DNA: TGTGCCAGTAGCCGGGGACATTACCAGTACTTC. Translating it yields CASSRGHYQYF.

The CDR3 nucleotides read TGTGCCAGCAGTACCAAAGACAGGGTTGGGGTCCAGCCCCAGCATTTT. Its protein is CASSTKDRVGVQPQHF. This rearrangement joins TRBV28 to TRBJ1-5; 7 bases agree with TRBD1. J was trimmed by 7 bases and V by 5 bases; bases with no gene match: 14. The germline V gene has CDR1 MDHEN and CDR2 SYDVKM. There are 16 residues in the CDR3.

The genes are TRBV7-9 and TRBJ1-4; 7 bases match TRBD1. This CDR3 has 16 residues. V shed 4 bases and J 5 bases; nucleotides not matched to a gene: 10. Germline lookup yields CDR1 SEHNR and CDR2 FQNEAQ (reference sequence). CDR3: CASSCTGTDRNEKLFF. The CDR3 bases are TGTGCCAGCAGCTGTACCGGGACAGACCGAAATGAAAAACTGTTTTTT.

This sequence joins TRBV6-1 and TRBJ1-1; 8 bases fit TRBD1. This CDR3 has 15 residues. The trim removed 10 bases at V and 5 bases at J, leaving 15 bases unmatched. The V gene's germline CDR1 is MNHNS and CDR2 SASEGT. The CDR3 is CATGDSTGVITEAFF. The CDR3 nucleotides read TGTGCCACGGGGGATTCGACAGGGGTAATTACTGAAGCTTTCTTT.

CDR3: CASSPARGNTEAFF. DNA of the CDR3: TGTGCCAGCTCCCCCGCTAGGGGGAACACTGAAGCTTTCTTT. The chain combines TRBV18 with TRBJ1-1, with a tentative D call TRBD1 (5 bases). V lost 6 bases to trimming and J lost 1 base, with 12 bases between them. Germline values: CDR1 KGHSH, CDR2 LQKENI. CDR3 length equals 14 residues.

As concerns this clone: Other DNA sequences in this specimen translate into the identical CDR3. The gene calls are TRBV28 and TRBJ2-3; D is uncertain. Looked up from germline, CDR1 is MDHEN and CDR2 is SYDVKM. Trimming pared 3 bases from V and 1 base from J, leaving 8 bases between. The CDR3 spans 14 residues. CDR3 sequence reads: CASSFLSGTDTQYF. CDR3 nucleotides: TGTGCCAGCAGTTTTCTGTCGGGCACAGATACGCAGTATTTT.

This chain uses TRBV19 with TRBJ2-3, with TRBD2 matching 7 bases. The ends lost 3 bases at V and 2 bases at J; junction bases unmatched: 5. This CDR3 comprises 15 residues. In germline, CDR1 is LNHDA, CDR2 SQIVND (reference sequence). CDR3 DNA: TGTGCCAGTAGTATTACTAGCGCCTCCACAGATACGCAGTATTTT. As protein: CASSITSASTDTQYF.

In its sample, this clone was seen once. The chain links TRBV6-6 to TRBJ1-5; 10 nucleotides agree with TRBD1. Germline assignment: CDR1 MNHNY and CDR2 SVGAGI (reference sequence). Unmatched junction bases numbered 5, after V lost 2 bases and J lost 4 bases. This CDR3 is 16 amino acids long. CDR3 protein: CASSYPGQGGNQPQHF. The CDR3 DNA follows: TGTGCCAGCAGTTACCCTGGACAGGGGGGTAATCAGCCCCAGCATTTT.

The chain joins TRBV5-1 to TRBJ1-2; 7 positions agree with TRBD1. V shed 0 bases and J 8 bases; nucleotides not matched to a gene: 10. The CDR3 length is 15 residues. Germline CDR1 and CDR2: SGHRS and YFSETQ. The CDR3: CASSLDRGELGGYTF. CDR3 DNA sequence: TGCGCCAGCAGCTTGGACAGGGGAGAGTTGGGAGGCTACACCTTC.

The CDR3 DNA follows: TGTGCCAGCAGCCAGGGGCTGCCCACAGATACGCAGTATTTT. Translation gives CASSQGLPTDTQYF. The chain recombines TRBV11-2 with TRBJ2-3; maybe TRBD1 (6 bases). V lost 5 bases, J lost 2 bases, and 11 bases lay in between. The CDR3 is made up of 14 amino acids. The V gene's germline CDR1 is SGHAT and CDR2 FQNNGV.

The CDR3 loop reads CASSRSHRGRLYEQYF. CDR3 sequence (DNA): TGCGCCAGCAGTCGGAGCCACAGGGGGCGTCTCTACGAGCAGTACTTC. The chain is built from TRBV23-1 and TRBJ2-7, with TRBD1 matching 9 bases. TRBV23-1 is recorded as an ORF, its role being uncertain. The CDR3 is 16 amino acids. Germline trimming cut 4 bases from V and 3 bases from J; bases unmatched to any gene: 10.

The rearrangement joins TRBV10-1 to TRBJ1-1, with D possibly matching TRBD1 (6 bases). CDR1 is WNHNN, CDR2 SYGVQD, per germline (reference sequence). Trimming left V 6 bases short and J 2 bases short, with 10 bases between. This CDR3 spans 13 amino acids. This CDR3 reads CASSQDRNTEAFF. The CDR3 nucleotides are TGCGCCAGCAGCCAGGACAGAAACACTGAAGCTTTCTTT.

In this sample, this clone turned up a few times. V and J are TRBV7-6 and TRBJ1-4; possibly TRBD1 for D (6 bases). The CDR3 length is 14 residues. Trimming pared 5 bases from V and 6 bases from J, leaving 13 bases between. CDR1 and CDR2 (germline): SGHVS, FNYEAQ. DNA for the CDR3: TGTGCCAGCAGCCCCAGACAGGTGGATGAAAAACTGTTTTTT. The encoded protein is CASSPRQVDEKLFF.

The chain links TRBV27 to TRBJ2-7, with D tentatively TRBD2 (5 bases). The CDR3 has 13 amino acids. V was pared by 3 bases and J by 2 bases, with 8 bases between. Looked up from germline, CDR1 is MNHEY and CDR2 is SMNVEV (reference sequence). The DNA of the CDR3 is TGTGCCAGCAGTTTCCGGGATCCCTACGAGCAGTACTTC. Translating gives CASSFRDPYEQYF.

V is TRBV7-6 and J is TRBJ2-3, with TRBD1 matching over 7 bases. The CDR3 sequence is 15 residues long. Per germline, CDR1 SGHVS and CDR2 FNYEAQ. With V trimmed by 3 bases and J by 1 base, 4 bases remained unmatched. The CDR3 nucleotides read TGTGCCAGCAGCTTGAGACAGGGCGGCACAGATACGCAGTATTTT. Amino acids: CASSLRQGGTDTQYF.

The V call is TRBV11-2, the J call TRBJ1-5, with D maybe TRBD1 (6 bases). The CDR3 extends over 16 amino acids. V lost 1 base and J 3 bases, leaving 13 bases between the germline ends. Germline V gene sequence: CDR1 SGHAT, CDR2 FQNNGV. The CDR3 DNA reads as TGTGCCAGCAGCTTAGGGGGCAGGGGAACCAATCAGCCCCAGCATTTT. Its protein product is CASSLGGRGTNQPQHF.

The V and J genes are TRBV7-9 and TRBJ2-7; D is ambiguous. The CDR3 extends over 15 amino acids. Trimming took 0 bases from V and 0 from J, leaving 9 bases between them. Germline CDR1 is SEHNR and CDR2 is FQNEAQ (reference sequence). The CDR3 is CASSLAADSSYEQYF. The CDR3 bases are TGTGCCAGCAGCTTAGCTGCGGATAGCTCCTACGAGCAGTACTTC.

This clone was seen just once. For the CDR3, the DNA is TGTGCCAGCTACACGGTTGACAGGGCCAATCAGCCCCAGCATTTT. As protein: CASYTVDRANQPQHF. This sequence joins TRBV28 and TRBJ1-5; TRBD1 matches at 7 bases. V was clipped by 8 bases and J by 3 bases; unmatched bases: 10. The germline gives CDR1 MDHEN, CDR2 SYDVKM. The CDR3 length is 15 residues.

The rearrangement links TRBV5-1 to TRBJ1-1; TRBD1 agrees at 9 bases. Germline V CDR1 and CDR2: SGHRS, YFSETQ. Losses at the gene ends were 2 bases for V and 7 bases for J; bases not matched to a gene: 6. This CDR3 is built from 14 residues. Here the CDR3 reads CASSLLPGQGEAFF. In DNA form, the CDR3 reads TGCGCCAGCAGCTTACTCCCGGGACAGGGTGAAGCTTTCTTT.

The rearrangement uses TRBV9 and TRBJ1-1; the D gene is possibly TRBD1 (5 bases). CDR3 length: 16 amino acids. The germline V gene encodes CDR1 SGDLS and CDR2 YYNGEE. Trimming removed 4 bases from V and 0 bases from J, with 16 bases in between. The CDR3 region has the DNA TGTGCCAGCAGCAGTCGAGGAGGGGAAATGAACACTGAAGCTTTCTTT. This encodes CASSSRGGEMNTEAFF.

The rearrangement joins TRBV2 to TRBJ2-7; tentatively, D is TRBD1 (6 bases). Trimming pared 3 bases from V and 7 bases from J, leaving 13 bases between. From germline, CDR1 is SNHLY and CDR2 FYNNEI. The CDR3 covers 13 residues. The CDR3 protein is CASSEGAHREQYF. For the CDR3, the DNA is TGTGCCAGCAGTGAGGGGGCCCATCGAGAGCAGTACTTC.